This TCR beta chain was captured by sequencing in a study of blood T cell repertoires in COVID-19. Study information: The United States, Italy and Spain were the sources of the acute and convalescent COVID-19 samples. T cells, B-cell-depleted T cells, or PBMCs provided the cDNA or gDNA that served as material.

Source study methods: Reference gene primer amplification in the assay estimated nucleated cell counts. The data were produced by immunoSEQ multiplex PCR, yet TCRdb's version contains in-frame clones alone and is incomplete. Clonal size and the V and J genes are those of that table, whereas D and trimming came from the DNA. This sample yields tens of thousands of clones, of which roughly nine tenths are seen a single time; about a tenth belongs to the top ten. CDR3 length equals 14 residues. The germline V gene has CDR1 SGHVS and CDR2 FQNEAQ. Trimming cost V 3 bases and J 7 bases; bases outside gene matches: 5.

Source material: peripheral blood. The genes are TRBV7-8 and TRBJ2-1; 8 bases are a match to TRBD2. This receptor was identified in a man aged 55-75 years with acute or convalescent COVID-19. The CDR3 bases are TGTGCCAGCAGCTTCGGGGGGGCGTTAAATGAGCAGTTCTTC. This encodes CASSFGGALNEQFF.